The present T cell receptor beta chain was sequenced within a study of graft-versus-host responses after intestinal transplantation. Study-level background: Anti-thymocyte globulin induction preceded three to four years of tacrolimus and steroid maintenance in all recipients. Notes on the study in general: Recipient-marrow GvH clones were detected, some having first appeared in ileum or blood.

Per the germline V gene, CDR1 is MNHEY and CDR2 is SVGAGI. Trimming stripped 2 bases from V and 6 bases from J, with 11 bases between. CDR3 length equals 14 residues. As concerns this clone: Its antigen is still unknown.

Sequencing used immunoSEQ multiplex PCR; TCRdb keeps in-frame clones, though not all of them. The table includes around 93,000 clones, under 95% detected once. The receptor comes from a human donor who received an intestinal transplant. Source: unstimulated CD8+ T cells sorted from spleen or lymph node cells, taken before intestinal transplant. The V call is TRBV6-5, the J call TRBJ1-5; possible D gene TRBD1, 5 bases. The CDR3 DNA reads TGTGCCAGCAGTTACGGACCGGGGGGTCAGCCCCAGCATTTT. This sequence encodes CASSYGPGGQPQHF.